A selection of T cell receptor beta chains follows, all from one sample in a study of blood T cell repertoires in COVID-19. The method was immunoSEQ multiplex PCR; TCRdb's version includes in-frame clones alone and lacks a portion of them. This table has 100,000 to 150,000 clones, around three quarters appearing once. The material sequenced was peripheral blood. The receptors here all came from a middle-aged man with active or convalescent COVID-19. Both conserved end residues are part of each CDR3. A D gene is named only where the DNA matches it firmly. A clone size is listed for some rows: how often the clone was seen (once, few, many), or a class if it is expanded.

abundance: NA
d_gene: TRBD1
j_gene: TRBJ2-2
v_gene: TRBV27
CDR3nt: TGTGCCAGCAGTCGACAGGGGCGAGGCGCCGGGGAGCTGTTTTTT
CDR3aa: CASSRQGRGAGELFF

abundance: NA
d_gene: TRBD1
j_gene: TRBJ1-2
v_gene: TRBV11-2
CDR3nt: TGTGCCAGCCGCCTACCGGGACAGGGGGGAGCTAACTATGGCTACACCTTC
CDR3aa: CASRLPGQGGANYGYTF

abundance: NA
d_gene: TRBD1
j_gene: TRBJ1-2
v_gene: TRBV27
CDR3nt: TGTGCCAGCGAAGGACAGGGAGGCGGTGGCTACACCTTC
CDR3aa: CASEGQGGGGYTF

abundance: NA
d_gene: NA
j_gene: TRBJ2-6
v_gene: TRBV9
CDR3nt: TGTGCCAGCTCCGTCTCTGGGGCCAACGTCCTGACTTTC
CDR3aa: CASSVSGANVLTF

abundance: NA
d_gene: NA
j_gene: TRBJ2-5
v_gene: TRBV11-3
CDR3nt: TGTGCCAGCAGCTTAGGACTAGGAGGGTCCGCGGAGACCCAGTACTTC
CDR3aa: CASSLGLGGSAETQYF

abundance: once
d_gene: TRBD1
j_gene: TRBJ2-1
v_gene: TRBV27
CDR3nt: TGTGCCAGCTCTAGGAGACAGGGATACAATGAGCAGTTCTTC
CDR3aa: CASSRRQGYNEQFF

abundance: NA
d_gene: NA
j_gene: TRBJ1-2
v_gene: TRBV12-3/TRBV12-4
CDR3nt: TGTGCCAGCAGCCCCACAGGCTACTATGGCTACACCTTC
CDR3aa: CASSPTGYYGYTF

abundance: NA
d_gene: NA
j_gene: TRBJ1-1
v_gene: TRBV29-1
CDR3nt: TGCAGCGTTACGCCGTATTACACTAAAGCTTTCTTT
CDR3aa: CSVTPYYTKAFF

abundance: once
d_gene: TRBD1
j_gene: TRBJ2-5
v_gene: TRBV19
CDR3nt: TGTGCCAGTAGAACACAGGGGGCGGGGGAGACCCAGTACTTC
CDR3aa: CASRTQGAGETQYF

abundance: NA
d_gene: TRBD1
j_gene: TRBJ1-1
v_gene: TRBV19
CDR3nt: TGTGCCAGTGGGAAAGGGGGCACGGGCACTGAAGCTTTCTTT
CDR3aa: CASGKGGTGTEAFF

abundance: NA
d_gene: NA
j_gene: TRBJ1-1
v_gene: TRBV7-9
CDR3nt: TGTGCCAGCAGCTACGTCGGGAACACTGAAGCTTTCTTT
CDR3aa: CASSYVGNTEAFF

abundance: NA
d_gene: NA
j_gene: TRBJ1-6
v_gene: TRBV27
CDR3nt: TGTGCCAGCAGTTTATCGAGCCCGGAGGGTCTTGGATATAATTCACCCCTCCACTTT
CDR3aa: CASSLSSPEGLGYNSPLHF

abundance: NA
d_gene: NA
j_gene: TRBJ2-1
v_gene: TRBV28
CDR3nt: TGTGCCAGCAGTTTAGCGCATGAGCAGTTCTTC
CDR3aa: CASSLAHEQFF

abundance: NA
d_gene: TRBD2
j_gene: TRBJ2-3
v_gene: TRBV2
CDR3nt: TGTGCCAGCCTGAGGGGGGTACTAGCGGGGCCCCGCACAGATACGCAGTATTTT
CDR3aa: CASLRGVLAGPRTDTQYF

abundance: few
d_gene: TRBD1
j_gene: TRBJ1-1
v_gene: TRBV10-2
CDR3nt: TGCGCCAGCAGCCGGACAGGGACGAACACTGAAGCTTTCTTT
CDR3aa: CASSRTGTNTEAFF

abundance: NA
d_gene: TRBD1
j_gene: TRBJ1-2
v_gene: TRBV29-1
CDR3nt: TGCAGCGTCTCAGGGGGCGGTTATGGCTACACCTTC
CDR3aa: CSVSGGGYGYTF

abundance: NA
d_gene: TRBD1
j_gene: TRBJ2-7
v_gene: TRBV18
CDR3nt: TGTGCCAGCTCACAAAAGCCCGGGACAGAGCGCGAGCAGTACTTC
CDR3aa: CASSQKPGTEREQYF

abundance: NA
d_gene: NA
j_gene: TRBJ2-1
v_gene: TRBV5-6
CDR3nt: TGTGCCAGCAGCTTGGGAGGGGGTTATGAGCAGTTCTTC
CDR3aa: CASSLGGGYEQFF

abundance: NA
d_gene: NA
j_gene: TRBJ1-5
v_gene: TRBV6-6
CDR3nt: TGTGCCAGCAGTTACCCTGAGAGGGATCAGCCCCAGCATTTT
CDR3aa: CASSYPERDQPQHF

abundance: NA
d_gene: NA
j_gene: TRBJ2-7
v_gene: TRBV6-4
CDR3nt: TGTGCCAGCAGTGACTCGACAAGGGGAAAGTACTTC
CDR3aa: CASSDSTRGKYF

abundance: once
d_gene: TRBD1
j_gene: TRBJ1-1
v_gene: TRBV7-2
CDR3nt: TGTGCCAGCAGCTTAGTCGCGATGGGTCAGGGGGGTTCCACTGAAGCTTTCTTT
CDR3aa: CASSLVAMGQGGSTEAFF

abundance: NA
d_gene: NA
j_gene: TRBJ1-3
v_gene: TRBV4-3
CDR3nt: TGCGCCAGCAGCCAAGGAACCTTCAGCTCTGGAAACACCATATATTTT
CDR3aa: CASSQGTFSSGNTIYF

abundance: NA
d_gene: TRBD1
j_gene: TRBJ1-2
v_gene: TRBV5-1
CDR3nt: TGCGCCAGCAGGCCCGGGACAGGGAACTATGGCTACACCTTC
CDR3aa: CASRPGTGNYGYTF

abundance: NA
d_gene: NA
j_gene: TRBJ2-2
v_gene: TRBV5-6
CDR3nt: TGTGCCAGCAGCTTGGGTCCCTCCTCTAACACCGGGGAGCTGTTTTTT
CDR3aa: CASSLGPSSNTGELFF

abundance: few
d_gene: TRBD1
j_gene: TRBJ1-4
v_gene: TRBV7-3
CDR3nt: TGTGCCAGCAGCTGGGACAGCGGGGAAAAACTGTTTTTT
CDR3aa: CASSWDSGEKLFF

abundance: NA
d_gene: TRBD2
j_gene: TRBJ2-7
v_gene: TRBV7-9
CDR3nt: TGTGCCAGCAGCCAGACTAGCGGGGGGTACTACGAGCAGTACTTC
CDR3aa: CASSQTSGGYYEQYF

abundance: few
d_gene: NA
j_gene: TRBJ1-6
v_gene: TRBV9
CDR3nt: TGTGCCAGCAGCGTAGCGGGGGGGCTCTATTCACCCCTCCACTTT
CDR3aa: CASSVAGGLYSPLHF

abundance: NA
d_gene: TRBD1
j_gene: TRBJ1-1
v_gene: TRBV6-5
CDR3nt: TGTGCCAGCATGGGACAGGGGGCTTACACTGAAGCTTTCTTT
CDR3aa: CASMGQGAYTEAFF

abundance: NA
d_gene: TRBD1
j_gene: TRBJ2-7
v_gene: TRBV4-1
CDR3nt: TGCGCCAGCAGCCATTCAGACAGGGGGAACTACGAGCAGTACTTC
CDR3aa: CASSHSDRGNYEQYF

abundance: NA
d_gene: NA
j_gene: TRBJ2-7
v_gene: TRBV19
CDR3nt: TGTGCCAGTAGGACTTCTGGGTCAGACTACGAGCAGTACTTC
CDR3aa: CASRTSGSDYEQYF

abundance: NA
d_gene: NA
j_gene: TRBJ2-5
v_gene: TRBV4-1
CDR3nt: TGCGCCAGCAGCCAAGGGGAACTAGTCGGGGAGACCCAGTACTTC
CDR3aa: CASSQGELVGETQYF

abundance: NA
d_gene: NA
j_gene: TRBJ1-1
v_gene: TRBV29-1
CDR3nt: TGCAGCGACCAGGGCTATAGTATGAACACTGAAGCTTTCTTT
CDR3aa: CSDQGYSMNTEAFF

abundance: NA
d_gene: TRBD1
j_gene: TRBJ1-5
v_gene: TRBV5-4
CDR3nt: TGTGCCAGCAGCTTGGGGGACAGGGATTTACCCCAGCCCCAGCATTTT
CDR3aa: CASSLGDRDLPQPQHF

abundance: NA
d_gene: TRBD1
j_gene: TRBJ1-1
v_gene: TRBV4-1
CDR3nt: TGCGCCAGCAGCCAGGGGGACAGGGGGGTAGGTGAAGCTTTCTTT
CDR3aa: CASSQGDRGVGEAFF

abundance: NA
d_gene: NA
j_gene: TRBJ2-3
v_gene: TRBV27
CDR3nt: TGTGCCAGCAGTCCTTACACAGATACGCAGTATTTT
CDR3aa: CASSPYTDTQYF